This TCR beta chain derives from a study of blood T cells in healthy people across ages. The ends lost 4 bases at V and 5 bases at J; junction bases unmatched: 3. The CDR3 runs to 13 residues. Per germline, CDR1 DFQATT and CDR2 SNEGSKA (reference sequence). The authors ran a second PCR of 7 to 11 cycles using a sample-barcoded 5' primer and a J-beta primer mix. TCRdb fed the 5' RACE reads into MiXCR, producing one record per CDR3 protein. This sample has about 780,000 distinct CDR3 sequences, with 25% to 30% found just once. These same data were also listed under a study on T cells of mothers and their children. That publication notes: Sample barcodes and 2-4 random nucleotides were added by the M1S primer of the second PCR. Relative to unrelated pairs, biologically related mother-child dyads exhibited marginally greater, non-significant overlap.

The sequence was collected from a boy aged 5 to 17 in good health. The rearrangement joins TRBV20-1 to TRBJ2-5; 11 bases agree with TRBD2. Material for sequencing was blood. The CDR3 nucleotides read TGCAGTGCTATTCCTAGCGGGAGGGAGACCCAGTACTTC. Translating it yields CSAIPSGRETQYF.